The entry below gives a single T cell receptor beta chain sequence along with its context. Its cognate antigen is unknown. The sample belongs to a study of T-cell reconstitution after alpha-beta-depleted transplantation in children. V was trimmed by 5 bases and J by 3 bases, leaving 13 bases between them. The CDR3 consists of 14 residues. Germline loops: CDR1 ENHRY, CDR2 SYGVKD. Study outcomes and limitations: Approximately two months post-transplant, alpha-beta T cells reportedly originated from several hundred expanded graft clones. T-cell numbers and diversity, one year after transplant, stemmed largely from T cells that were newly produced. Certain patients had high TCRbeta diversity at day 60, and it came from recipient T cells and thymic progenitors that survived.

For TCRbeta, the library was prepared with unique molecular identifiers. TCRdb analysed the PCR reads with MiXCR anew, one entry per CDR3 protein. The sample lists about 510,000 distinct CDR3 sequences; about an eighth were seen once. This sample comprised PBMCs, mostly from graft donor cells, obtained 180 days after TCRalphabeta/CD19-depleted stem cell transplant. The sequence came from a female patient between 2 and 15 years old who had a stem cell transplant for aplastic anemia, so the T cells may come from the graft donor. V gene TRBV10-3 combines with J gene TRBJ2-5; no clear D. The CDR3 DNA reads as TGTGCCATCAGTTCCCTGCCCCAAGAAGAGACCCAGTACTTC. Encoded protein: CAISSLPQEETQYF.